This is a list of T cell receptor beta chains from one sample in a study of blood T cell repertoires in COVID-19. Clones were sequenced by immunoSEQ multiplex PCR, and TCRdb holds only the in-frame ones, with some missing. The table has hundreds of thousands of clones, 70% to 90% seen once; the top ten hold under 2%. Sequencing used PBMCs or T cells enriched from blood (not recorded which). The source of these receptors is a woman under 30 with acute COVID-19. CDR3s include the opening cysteine and the closing phenylalanine or tryptophan. D genes are given only for firm matches. For some rows the clone size is stated as once, few or many, or as a class when expanded; others skip it.

TRBV2	.	.	TRBJ1-2	CASGQNYGYTF
TRBV29-1	TRBD1	.	TRBJ1-5	CSVEVPGGNQPQHF
TRBV19	.	once	TRBJ1-6	CASSTGQPNSPLHF
TRBV5-5	.	.	TRBJ2-7	CASSSGRGRYEQYF
TRBV6-5	TRBD2	once	TRBJ2-2	CASSYSWGGTGELFF
TRBV2	.	.	TRBJ1-4	CASSEGSTNEKLFF
TRBV4-3	.	.	TRBJ2-6	CASSQSYSSGANVLTF
TRBV6-5	.	.	TRBJ2-2	CASTGIVDTGELFF
TRBV6-2/TRBV6-3	TRBD1	.	TRBJ1-2	CASRPGLDRGRGGYTF
TRBV7-2	.	few	TRBJ1-5	CASSLGNSPNQPQHF
TRBV4-1	.	.	TRBJ1-2	CASSPMGGGGYTF
TRBV5-5	.	few	TRBJ1-4	CASSLQGGEKLFF
TRBV7-9	TRBD1	.	TRBJ1-2	CASSPRGQGSNYGYTF
TRBV10-3	.	.	TRBJ2-3	CAISEGQGETDTQYF
TRBV28	TRBD1	.	TRBJ1-4	CASRSGTGIIREKLFF
TRBV6-1	.	once	TRBJ1-5	CASSEITGNSNQPQHF
TRBV9	.	.	TRBJ1-3	CASSVNRDKSSGNTIYF
TRBV12-1	.	.	TRBJ1-5	CASSLGQANQPQHF
TRBV2	.	few	TRBJ1-2	CASSERNYGYTF
TRBV7-9	.	.	TRBJ1-2	CASNGGGSYGYTF
TRBV19	TRBD1	.	TRBJ1-2	CASSAPPGTGWDYGYTF
TRBV5-1	.	.	TRBJ2-5	CASTYDRQETQYF
TRBV12-3/TRBV12-4	.	.	TRBJ2-7	CASTGGPLYEQYF
TRBV6-5	.	.	TRBJ1-1	CASNRQANTEAFF
TRBV7-3	.	.	TRBJ2-5	CASSLGPSGETQYF
TRBV7-6	.	.	TRBJ2-3	CASSLAIGTDTQYF
TRBV7-2	.	.	TRBJ1-2	CASSPGGSEGYGYTF
TRBV5-1	.	.	TRBJ2-7	CASSDKGPISYEQYF
TRBV19	TRBD2	.	TRBJ2-1	CASSIIKREGFSYNEQFF
TRBV6-2/TRBV6-3	TRBD2	.	TRBJ2-2	CASSWDYNTGELFF
TRBV21-1	.	few	TRBJ1-5	CARGSGTGIGSNQPQHF
TRBV10-3	.	once	TRBJ2-3	CAISGEDPDTQYF
TRBV18	TRBD1	.	TRBJ2-5	CASSRGQGFQETQYF
TRBV9	.	.	TRBJ1-2	CASSIPGRETYGYTF
TRBV5-6	.	.	TRBJ2-2	CASRWRGNTGELFF
TRBV13	.	once	TRBJ2-2	CASSLIVGNGANTGELFF
TRBV19	.	.	TRBJ2-5	CASSKTDKETQYF